Described below is a single TCR beta chain sequence and its context. TCRdb's table, derived via immunoSEQ multiplex PCR, lists solely in-frame clones and lacks some. The repertoire consists of some 71,000 clones, with around 97% occurring once and the leading ten covering approximately 0.2%. This sample is part of a study of technical replicates of blood from a few donors. Sequencing used T cells isolated from PBMCs. This receptor was identified in a human donor in good health.

Written as DNA, the CDR3 is TGTGCCAGCAGGGGGCAGCCAACTTACAATGAGCAGTTCTTC. Amino acid sequence: CASRGQPTYNEQFF. The chain uses TRBV6-5 and TRBJ2-1, with D possibly TRBD1 on 5 matching bases. CDR3 length equals 14 residues. Germline V lookup: CDR1 MNHEY, CDR2 SVGAGI. V was cut by 6 bases and J by 4 bases, with 13 bases left in between.